Described below is a single TCR beta chain sequence and its context. CDR1 and CDR2 (germline): SEHNR, FQNEAQ (reference sequence). V lost 5 bases, J lost 8 bases, and 15 bases lay in between. CDR3 length equals 14 residues. This entry belongs to a study of glioma-infiltrating T cells after dendritic cell vaccination. PBMC were collected before vaccination, two weeks after the third vaccination, and at progression. The method was immunoSEQ multiplex PCR; TCRdb's version includes in-frame clones alone and lacks a portion of them. The sample carries about 92,000 clones, about nine tenths recorded once. The V call is TRBV7-9, the J call TRBJ1-4; possible D gene TRBD1, 6 bases. The sequence derives from a human donor with glioblastoma. This material consisted of blood, taken before dendritic cell vaccination. The chain's CDR3 is CASSLNREWEKLFF. The DNA of the CDR3 is TGTGCCAGCAGCCTTAACAGGGAGTGGGAAAAACTGTTTTTT. The full variable domain, with the rest looked up from reference TRBV7-9 and TRBJ1-4, is DTGVSQNPRHKITKRGQNVTFRCDPISEHNRLYWYRQTLGQGPEFLTYFQNEAQLEKSRLLSDRFSAERPKGSFSTLEIQRTEQGDSAMYLCASSLNREWEKLFFGSGTQLSVL.